This T cell receptor beta chain emerged from a study of memory CD8 T cells in hepatitis C reinfection. V shed 3 bases and J shed 2 bases, with 8 bases lying between them. Germline V gives CDR1 MDHEN, CDR2 SYDVKM. The CDR3 runs to 13 residues. The protocol was immunoSEQ multiplex PCR, while the TCRdb copy is restricted to in-frame clones and leaves out a portion. The sample lists about 6,600 clones; roughly nine tenths were seen once. As to time point: pre-reinfection, 55 to 20 weeks before reinfection detection. TCR sequencing was done directly ex vivo on sorted cells, without expansion in vitro. This chain uses TRBV28 with TRBJ2-7, with a weak D call TRBD1 (6 bases). The sample taken for sequencing was naive CD8+ T cells sorted from blood. This clonotype was sampled from a man aged 45-60 years with hepatitis C virus infection. The CDR3 protein is CASSFTGTYEQYF. The CDR3 coding sequence is TGTGCCAGCAGTTTTACAGGGACCTACGAGCAGTACTTC. Based on the CDR3 plus reference TRBV28 and TRBJ2-7, the full variable domain is DVKVTQSSRYLVKRTGEKVFLECVQDMDHENMFWYRQDPGLGLRLIYFSYDVKMKEKGDIPEGYSVSREKKERFSLILESASTNQTSMYLCASSFTGTYEQYFGPGTRLTVT.